Listed below are T cell receptor beta chains from one sample, sequenced in a study of T-cell memory formation after mild COVID-19. MiXCR, run by TCRdb on the 5' RACE reads, gives a single entry per CDR3 protein. This sample yields approximately 250,000 distinct CDR3 sequences, of which around 17% are seen a single time; 22% belongs to the top ten. The specimen was PBMCs or a T cell subset sorted from them (not recorded which). Receptors were obtained from a man aged 18 to 35 who had mild COVID-19 (a few samples of this study predate the infection). Cell type and time point are not known. Each CDR3 is given with its conserved first and last residue. The order of the fields is CDR3 length, clone size, J gene, V gene, D gene, CDR3 protein, CDR3 DNA. A D gene is named only where the DNA matches it firmly. The size entry is marked missing in some rows and otherwise reads once, few, many or a size class.

13 many TRBJ2-5 TRBV7-3 - CASSRGGGETQYF TGTGCCAGCAGCCGGGGAGGGGGGGAGACCCAGTACTTC
15 - TRBJ2-5 TRBV7-2 - CASSSQTARQETQYF TGTGCCAGCAGCTCCCAGACGGCGCGCCAAGAGACCCAGTACTTC
13 - TRBJ2-7 TRBV12-3/TRBV12-4 - CASSLGVGDEQYF TGTGCCAGCAGTCTAGGAGTGGGGGACGAGCAGTACTTC
14 once TRBJ2-3 TRBV19 - CASSTRRGSDTQYF TGTGCCAGTAGTACCCGGCGGGGTTCTGATACGCAGTATTTT
14 - TRBJ2-7 TRBV29-1 TRBD1 CSAKRTGEDAEQYF TGCAGCGCTAAGCGGACAGGGGAGGACGCCGAGCAGTACTTC
16 few TRBJ2-3 TRBV7-6 - CASSLMGSANTDTQYF TGTGCCAGCAGCTTAATGGGTAGCGCGAACACAGATACGCAGTATTTT
13 few TRBJ1-5 TRBV5-1 - CASSSSGNQPQHF TGCGCCAGCAGCTCCAGCGGCAATCAGCCCCAGCATTTT
12 - TRBJ2-1 TRBV20-1 - CSARAGRDEQFF TGCAGTGCTAGAGCGGGCAGGGATGAGCAGTTCTTC
13 - TRBJ1-4 TRBV27 - CASSLFGGHGLFF TGTGCCAGCAGTTTATTTGGGGGGCACGGACTGTTTTTT
14 - TRBJ2-5 TRBV7-8 - CASSTWQRQETQYF TGTGCCAGCAGCACCTGGCAGAGGCAAGAGACCCAGTACTTC
15 few TRBJ2-2 TRBV6-5 TRBD2 CASRTLAGDTGELFF TGTGCCAGCAGAACTCTAGCGGGGGACACCGGGGAGCTGTTTTTT
15 - TRBJ2-5 TRBV4-1 - CASSRERYRAETQYF TGCGCCAGCAGCCGGGAGAGGTACAGGGCCGAGACCCAGTACTTC
15 few TRBJ2-2 TRBV4-1 - CASSPQDMNGGELFF TGCGCCAGCAGCCCACAGGATATGAATGGCGGGGAGCTGTTTTTT
15 few TRBJ2-2 TRBV5-1 - CASSLVLSNTGELFF TGCGCCAGCAGCTTGGTTCTATCGAACACCGGGGAGCTGTTTTTT
18 few TRBJ2-2 TRBV6-6 - CASSYGSSDTANTGELFF TGTGCCAGCAGTTACGGGTCGTCGGACACCGCGAACACCGGGGAGCTGTTTTTT
17 many TRBJ2-3 TRBV12-3/TRBV12-4 - CASSLEVYRDPTDTQYF TGTGCCAGCAGTTTAGAGGTCTACAGGGACCCCACAGATACGCAGTATTTT
17 few TRBJ2-1 TRBV24-1 - CATSDSVPQGGDYEQFF TGTGCCACCAGTGATTCAGTCCCTCAGGGGGGGGACTATGAGCAGTTCTTC
15 - TRBJ2-3 TRBV3-1 - CASSQVRAPGGTQYF TGTGCCAGCAGCCAAGTCAGGGCCCCAGGAGGTACGCAGTATTTT